The rows below give T cell receptor beta chains drawn from one sample of a study of blood T cell repertoires in COVID-19. TCRdb's table, derived via immunoSEQ multiplex PCR, lists solely in-frame clones and lacks some. Among about 130,000 clones, about 83% were seen once, and the ten largest hold approximately 12%. Sequenced input: peripheral blood. Receptors were obtained from a man in his sixties with acute or convalescent COVID-19. Both conserved end residues are part of each CDR3. The D gene is left open where the match is weak. Only some rows state a clone size, as once, few, many or a class for expanded clones.

clone_size j_call v_call d_call cdr3_nt cdr3_aa
NA TRBJ1-4 TRBV28 TRBD1 TGTGCCAGCAGTGGGGACAGGGTGAGAGAAAAACTGTTTTTT CASSGDRVREKLFF
NA TRBJ2-7 TRBV5-1 NA TGCGCCAGCAGCCAGGGTTCTGGATCCTACGAGCAGTACTTC CASSQGSGSYEQYF
NA TRBJ2-5 TRBV11-3 NA TGTGCCAGCAGCTTAGGGCGGACAGTGGGGGAGACCCAGTACTTC CASSLGRTVGETQYF
once TRBJ1-2 TRBV24-1 NA TGTGCCACCAGTGATCAAACCGAACAGGGTTATGGCTACACCTTC CATSDQTEQGYGYTF
NA TRBJ2-7 TRBV30 NA TGTGCCTGGAGTGGGGGCAGCTCCTACGAGCAGTACTTC CAWSGGSSYEQYF
NA TRBJ1-6 TRBV28 TRBD1 TGTGCCAGCAGCCGGGACAGGCCCGGGAATTCACCCCTCCACTTT CASSRDRPGNSPLHF
once TRBJ2-3 TRBV9 NA TGTGCCAGCAGTGAATACTCTCCTGGGCGGGGCACAGATACGCAGTATTTT CASSEYSPGRGTDTQYF
NA TRBJ2-5 TRBV9 TRBD2 TGTGCCAGCAGCTCCATCGGGACTAGCGGTGAGACCCAGTACTTC CASSSIGTSGETQYF
NA TRBJ2-7 TRBV7-9 TRBD1 TGTGCCAGCAGCTTAGGGGCAGGGGGCACCTACGAGCAGTACTTC CASSLGAGGTYEQYF
NA TRBJ1-1 TRBV5-1 NA TGCGCCAGCAGCTTGTTCGACGGGACTGAAGCTTTCTTT CASSLFDGTEAFF
NA TRBJ2-2 TRBV7-3 NA TGTGCCAGCAGCCCAGGGGCTAGCGGTGCCGGGGAGCTGTTTTTT CASSPGASGAGELFF
NA TRBJ1-2 TRBV6-6 NA TGTGCCAGCAGCAGACAGGCCGCTAACTATGGCTACACCTTC CASSRQAANYGYTF
NA TRBJ1-3 TRBV28 NA TGTGCCAGCAGCTCCGTAGGAAACACCATATATTTT CASSSVGNTIYF
NA TRBJ2-3 TRBV9 TRBD2 TGTGCCAGCAGCTCCCGGGGACTACGCACAGATACGCAGTATTTT CASSSRGLRTDTQYF
NA TRBJ2-5 TRBV5-4 NA TGTGCCAGCAGCTTGGGCGCCTCAGGGATCCAAGAGACCCAGTACTTC CASSLGASGIQETQYF
NA TRBJ1-2 TRBV14 TRBD1 TGTGCCAGCAGCCAAACCCGGACAGGGAGGATAGGAGGCTACACCTTC CASSQTRTGRIGGYTF
NA TRBJ2-7 TRBV30 TRBD1 TGTGCCTGGACAGGGGGTAACTACGAGCAGTACTTC CAWTGGNYEQYF
NA TRBJ2-7 TRBV27 TRBD1 TGTGCCAGCGGCATCCGACAGGGGCAGTACTTC CASGIRQGQYF
NA TRBJ2-1 TRBV11-2 TRBD2 TGTGCCAGCAGCTTAGAAGGACTAGCACTCAATGAGCAGTTCTTC CASSLEGLALNEQFF
NA TRBJ2-1 TRBV9 TRBD2 TGTGCCAGCAGCGCTAGCGGGAGCGGGGTTTTAGGCGAGCAGTTCTTC CASSASGSGVLGEQFF
NA TRBJ1-2 TRBV5-1 TRBD1 TGCGCCAGCAGCAATTCGAACAGGGGGATCTATGGCTACACCTTC CASSNSNRGIYGYTF
NA TRBJ2-5 TRBV28 TRBD2 TGTGCCAGCAGTCCCCGGACTAGCGGGGGAATCCTCCAAGAGACCCAGTACTTC CASSPRTSGGILQETQYF
NA TRBJ2-1 TRBV12-3/TRBV12-4 NA TGTGCCAGCAGTTTAGGGGGGCTGGCGCAGTTCTTC CASSLGGLAQFF
NA TRBJ1-1 TRBV7-3 TRBD1 TGTGCCAGCAGTTCTACAGGGGGCGCAAGGAACACTGAAGCTTTCTTT CASSSTGGARNTEAFF
NA TRBJ1-4 TRBV29-1 TRBD1 TGCAGCGTTGCTCCCGACAGGGGGACTGAAAAACTGTTTTTT CSVAPDRGTEKLFF
NA TRBJ2-3 TRBV14 NA TGTGCCAGCAGCCAAGGACTAGTTCCAGATACGCAGTATTTT CASSQGLVPDTQYF
NA TRBJ2-1 TRBV10-3 TRBD2 TGTGCCATCAGTGATTGGGGGGGACTAGCGGAGGGGAATGAGCAGTTCTTC CAISDWGGLAEGNEQFF
NA TRBJ2-7 TRBV19 TRBD1 TGTGCCAGTAGTATCGCAGGGGGAAGGGCTGAGGGGCAGTACTTC CASSIAGGRAEGQYF
NA TRBJ2-5 TRBV12-5 TRBD1 TGTGCTACAGGACAGGGAAACCTACCGTACCAAGAGACCCAGTACTTC CATGQGNLPYQETQYF
NA TRBJ2-2 TRBV24-1 TRBD1 TGTGCCACCAGGGCGACCGACAGGGGAAATACCGGGGAGCTGTTTTTT CATRATDRGNTGELFF
NA TRBJ1-2 TRBV30 NA TGTGCCTGGAATCAGGGAACCGGTGGCTACACCTTC CAWNQGTGGYTF
NA TRBJ2-7 TRBV29-1 TRBD1 TGCAGCGTTGAAGATATCAGGGGGCGGATAAACGAGCAGTACTTC CSVEDIRGRINEQYF
few TRBJ1-5 TRBV30 NA TGTGCCTGGAGTGTTAGGGGCGGCAATCAGCCCCAGCATTTT CAWSVRGGNQPQHF
NA TRBJ2-7 TRBV7-9 NA TGTGCCAGCAGCTTAAGGGACACCGGCGAGCAGTACTTC CASSLRDTGEQYF
NA TRBJ1-2 TRBV24-1 NA TGTGCCACCAGTGATTTGGTCCGGGACTATGGCTACACCTTC CATSDLVRDYGYTF
NA TRBJ1-2 TRBV27 TRBD1 TGTGCCAGCAGTTCTATTCAAGCTACAGGGGACACAAGGGGCTACACCTTC CASSSIQATGDTRGYTF
NA TRBJ2-1 TRBV5-1 NA TGCGCCAGCAGCCCGGGACTGGTAAACCTTGAGCAGTTCTTC CASSPGLVNLEQFF
NA TRBJ2-7 TRBV4-2 NA TGTGCCAGCAGCCAAGATCCTCCGCTAGCGCAACACTCCTACGAGCAGTACTTC CASSQDPPLAQHSYEQYF
NA TRBJ2-3 TRBV5-1 TRBD2 TGCGCCAGCAGCTTGAGGCCTAGCGGGAGTATAGATACGCAGTATTTT CASSLRPSGSIDTQYF
NA TRBJ1-2 TRBV11-2 NA TGTGCCAGCAGCGCCACCCGCGGATCTAACTATGGCTACACCTTC CASSATRGSNYGYTF
NA TRBJ2-3 TRBV7-8 NA TGTGCCAGCAGCTCCCGGGGTTACCGCACAGATACGCAGTATTTT CASSSRGYRTDTQYF
NA TRBJ2-1 TRBV7-9 TRBD1 TGTGCCAGCAGTTCAGGACAGGGAATCTACAATGAGCAGTTCTTC CASSSGQGIYNEQFF
NA TRBJ1-2 TRBV2 NA TGTGCCAGCAGGACCGAGACAGGCCGCGGGGGTGGCTACACCTTC CASRTETGRGGGYTF
NA TRBJ1-2 TRBV28 NA TGTGCCAGCAGCGAGCAGGGGTATGGCTACACCTTC CASSEQGYGYTF
NA TRBJ1-2 TRBV28 NA TGTGCCAGCACGGGGGGCGTATGGGGCTACACCTTC CASTGGVWGYTF
NA TRBJ1-2 TRBV5-4 NA TGTGCCAGCAGCTTGGATGGGGGCCTTAACTATGGCTACACCTTC CASSLDGGLNYGYTF
NA TRBJ2-3 TRBV9 TRBD2 TGTGCCAGCAGCGTAACTAGCGGGAGTTACGCGCAGTATTTT CASSVTSGSYAQYF
NA TRBJ1-1 TRBV7-2 TRBD1 TGTGCCAGCAGCCGCAGGACAGGGCATACTGAAGCTTTCTTT CASSRRTGHTEAFF